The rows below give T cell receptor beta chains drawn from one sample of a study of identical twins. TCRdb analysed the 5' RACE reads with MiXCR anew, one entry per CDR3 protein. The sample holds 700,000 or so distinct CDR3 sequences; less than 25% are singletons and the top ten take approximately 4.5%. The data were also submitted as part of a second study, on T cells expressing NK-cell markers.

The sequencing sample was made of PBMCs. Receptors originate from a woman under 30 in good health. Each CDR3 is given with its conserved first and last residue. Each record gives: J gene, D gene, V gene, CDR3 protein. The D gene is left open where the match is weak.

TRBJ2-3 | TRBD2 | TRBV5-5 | CASSDRGAGEGDTQYF
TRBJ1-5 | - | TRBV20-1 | CSARDGGFQPQHF
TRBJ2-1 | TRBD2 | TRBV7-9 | CASSLQGTSGTDEQFF
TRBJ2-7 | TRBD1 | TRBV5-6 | CASMRDRAYEQYF
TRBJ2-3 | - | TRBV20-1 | CSACRLDFTDTQYF
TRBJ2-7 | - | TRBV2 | CASSGDTPYEQYF
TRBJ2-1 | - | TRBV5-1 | CASSPGLNNEQFF
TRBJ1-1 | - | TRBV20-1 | CSSDPEGGTEAFF
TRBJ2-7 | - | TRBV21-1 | CASSTTLPGLAPRYEQYF
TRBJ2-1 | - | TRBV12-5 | CVSGQGNEQFF
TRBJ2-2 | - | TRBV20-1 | CSASSNANTGELFF
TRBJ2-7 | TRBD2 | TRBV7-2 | CASSLRTSGRPSYEQYF
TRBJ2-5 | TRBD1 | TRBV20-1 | CSARALYQDQGAIEETQYF
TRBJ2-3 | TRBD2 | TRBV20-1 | CSARGTSGSADTQYF
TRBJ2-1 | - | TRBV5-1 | CASSLSAGLVYNEQFF
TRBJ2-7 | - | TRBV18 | CASFLTEQEQYF
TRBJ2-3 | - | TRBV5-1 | CASRQYRDPDTQYF
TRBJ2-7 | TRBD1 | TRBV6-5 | CASSYPTGGVDEQYF
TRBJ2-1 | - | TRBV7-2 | CASSSGTKQFF
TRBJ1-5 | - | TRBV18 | CASSPVDGQPQHF